This passage covers 12 T cell receptor beta chains from one sample sequenced in a study of beta chain features in type 1 diabetes. Whole-study findings and limits: Shortening that was moderate but significant affected the TCRB CDR3s of Type 1 diabetes patients in all four CD4+ subsets.

These receptors' targets are unknown. The study reverse transcribed the entire isolated RNA, so it sequenced expressed TCRB transcripts. The protocol was immunoSEQ multiplex PCR, while the TCRdb copy is restricted to in-frame clones and leaves out a portion. This sample has about 160,000 clones, with 6% to 9% found just once. The sequencing input was central memory CD4+ T cells from blood. Receptor source: a man younger than 35 with type 1 diabetes.

The sample holds a few counts of this clone. V gene TRBV11-2 combines with J gene TRBJ2-3, with a tentative D call TRBD1 (5 bases). V gave up 1 base and J gave up 0 bases, with 11 bases separating them. The CDR3 spans 16 residues. Germline V lookup: CDR1 SGHAT, CDR2 FQNNGV. The CDR3, as DNA: TGTGCCAGCAGCTTAGTAGGGGTCGGGAGCACAGATACGCAGTATTTT. Its translation is CASSLVGVGSTDTQYF.

Only a few counts were recorded for this clone. The chain links TRBV5-1 to TRBJ2-7; TRBD1 is a possible D gene (5 bases). The CDR3 is 14 amino acids. Germline values: CDR1 SGHRS, CDR2 YFSETQ. The V and J ends lost 0 bases and 6 bases respectively, with 13 bases between them. The CDR3 is CASSLAPGSPEQYF. CDR3 bases: TGCGCCAGCAGCTTGGCCCCAGGGTCCCCCGAGCAGTACTTC.

The V and J genes are TRBV30 and TRBJ2-4; the D gene is possibly TRBD2 (6 bases). The CDR3 totals 13 residues. Trimming left V 6 bases short and J 8 bases short, with 17 bases between. Germline values: CDR1 GTSNPN, CDR2 SVGIG (reference sequence). The CDR3 protein is CACRWGGSDIQYF. The CDR3 DNA reads as TGTGCCTGCCGATGGGGAGGTTCGGACATTCAGTACTTC.

This sequence joins TRBV7-9 and TRBJ1-4; D gene uncertain. CDR1 and CDR2 (germline): SEHNR, FQNEAQ (reference sequence). Trimming removed 1 base at V and 4 bases at J, with 7 bases between. The CDR3 has 14 amino acids. In DNA form, the CDR3 reads TGTGCCAGCAGCTTAGGACTGATTAATGAAAAACTGTTTTTT. Translating it yields CASSLGLINEKLFF.

V gene TRBV11-2 combines with J gene TRBJ2-7; 12 nucleotides match TRBD2. The germline gives CDR1 SGHAT, CDR2 FQNNGV. V was clipped by 1 base and J by 3 bases; unmatched bases: 4. The CDR3 loop spans 16 amino acids. The CDR3 is CASSLVGTSGYYEQYF. The DNA of the CDR3 is TGTGCCAGCAGCTTAGTCGGGACTAGCGGGTACTACGAGCAGTACTTC.

This clone was detected a few times. V is TRBV4-1 and J is TRBJ1-1, with D tentatively TRBD1 (5 bases). CDR1 and CDR2 (germline): MGHRA, YSYEKL. V was shortened by 4 bases and J by 4 bases, with 16 bases between the two germline ends. CDR3 size: 15 residues. DNA for the CDR3: TGCGCCAGCAGCCTCTACAGATCCGGGGGCACTGAAGCTTTCTTT. It is translated as CASSLYRSGGTEAFF.

This clone was detected only a few times. This chain uses TRBV7-9 with TRBJ2-5; TRBD2 matches 8 bases. With 3 bases clipped from V and 3 bases from J, the junction kept 0 bases outside the gene matches. The V gene's germline CDR1 is SEHNR and CDR2 FQNEAQ (reference sequence). The CDR3 totals 13 residues. CDR3 DNA: TGTGCCAGCAGCTTGGGACTAGAAGAGACCCAGTACTTC. This gives the protein CASSLGLEETQYF.

The table lists this clone with a few counts. J is TRBJ1-6 and V is TRBV9, with TRBD1 matching 8 bases. Trimming removed 3 bases from V and 10 bases from J; junction bases left unmatched: 9. The CDR3 contains 15 residues. Germline V CDR1 and CDR2: SGDLS, YYNGEE. CDR3 DNA sequence: TGTGCCAGCAGCGATGGGGACAGGCGTACGTCACCCCTCCACTTT. As protein: CASSDGDRRTSPLHF.

At least ten counts were recorded for this clone. This chain uses TRBV27 with TRBJ1-5; D is perhaps TRBD1 (5 bases). V lost 1 base to trimming and J lost 4 bases, with 5 bases between them. CDR3 length: 13 amino acids. CDR1 is MNHEY and CDR2 is SMNVEV in the germline V gene (reference sequence). The CDR3 nucleotides are TGTGCCAGCAGTTTATGGACAAATCAGCCCCAGCATTTT. Its protein is CASSLWTNQPQHF.

To note about this clone: Other DNA sequences in this sample translate to the same CDR3. The chain combines TRBV7-2 with TRBJ2-7, with D possibly matching TRBD2 (5 bases). The V gene's germline CDR1 is SGHTA and CDR2 FQGNSA. The CDR3 length is 14 residues. V dropped 5 bases and J dropped 3 bases, with 14 bases sitting between them. The CDR3 sequence is CASSPSRSLYEQYF. The CDR3 region has the DNA TGTGCCAGCAGCCCTAGCCGGTCACTCTACGAGCAGTACTTC.

This clone was recorded a few times. The chain combines TRBV6-5 with TRBJ2-7, with 7 bases that match TRBD1. J gave up 0 bases and V 0 bases, and 5 bases lay outside the gene matches. This CDR3 spans 16 amino acids. Looked up from germline, CDR1 is MNHEY and CDR2 is SVGAGI. The CDR3 reads CASSYSEAGGSYEQYF. The CDR3 DNA sequence: TGTGCCAGCAGTTACTCAGAGGCAGGGGGCTCCTACGAGCAGTACTTC.

The genes are TRBV29-1 and TRBJ1-1; 8 bases agree with TRBD1. The length of the CDR3 is 16 residues. The V and J ends lost 4 bases and 4 bases, in that order; junction bases with no gene match: 14. The V gene's germline CDR1 is SQVTM and CDR2 ANQGSEA. CDR3 in DNA: TGCAGCGTTGTTCCAGGGGGCGAGGTTAGAGTCACTGAAGCTTTCTTT. Amino acid sequence: CSVVPGGEVRVTEAFF.